The next 22 T cell receptor beta chains were all read from a single sample in a study of blood T cell repertoires in COVID-19. TCRdb's table, derived via immunoSEQ multiplex PCR, lists solely in-frame clones and lacks some. The sample lists approximately 97,000 clones; over 75% were seen once. What was sequenced was peripheral blood. Receptors originate from a man between 60 and 70 years old with acute or convalescent COVID-19.

The chain has TRBV11-3 and TRBJ2-5; 8 bases map to TRBD1. The germline CDR1 and CDR2 sequences are SGHNT and YENEEA. This CDR3 is 17 amino acids long. Losses at the gene ends were 3 bases for V and 5 bases for J; bases not matched to a gene: 14. In DNA, the CDR3 is TGTGCCAGCAGCTTTAGCCCCCCCCGGACAGGGCAGGAGACCCAGTACTTC. Protein sequence: CASSFSPPRTGQETQYF.

J is TRBJ1-2 and V is TRBV6-2 or TRBV6-3; the match to TRBD1 covers 7 bases. With V trimmed by 4 bases and J by 4 bases, 6 bases remained unmatched. The CDR3 extends over 14 amino acids. Germline CDR1 is MNHEY and CDR2 is SVGEGT. DNA for the CDR3: TGTGCCAGCAGTTTTACAGGGGTCGGCTATGGCTACACCTTC. This translates into CASSFTGVGYGYTF.

J is TRBJ2-7 and V is TRBV6-2 or TRBV6-3; 9 nucleotides align to TRBD1. Germline-derived CDR1 and CDR2 are MNHEY and SVGEGT. The CDR3 has 15 residues. V was pared by 1 base and J by 6 bases, with 7 bases of the junction left unmatched. The CDR3 reads CASSYFPGQGVEQYF. The CDR3 bases are TGTGCCAGCAGTTACTTTCCGGGACAGGGTGTCGAGCAGTACTTC.

This chain uses TRBV7-8 with TRBJ2-7, with 9 bases fitting TRBD2. The germline V gene encodes CDR1 SGHVS and CDR2 FQNEAQ. The CDR3 is made up of 14 amino acids. Trimming cost V 9 bases and J 3 bases; bases outside gene matches: 9. DNA for the CDR3: TGTGCCAGTGGGGTGGGTAGCGGGAGCTACGAGCAGTACTTC. Translated: CASGVGSGSYEQYF.

The chain recombines TRBV6-5 with TRBJ1-3; 8 nucleotides line up with TRBD1. Germline CDR1 reads MNHEY; CDR2 reads SVGAGI. This CDR3 is 14 amino acids long. With 5 bases clipped from V and 3 bases from J, the junction kept 3 bases outside the gene matches. The CDR3 DNA is TGTGCCAGCAGTCAGGGGGCGCTTGGAAACACCATATATTTT. Translated, it gives CASSQGALGNTIYF.

V and J are TRBV28 and TRBJ2-7; TRBD1 aligns across 9 bases. Unmatched junction bases numbered 10, after V lost 7 bases and J lost 3 bases. From germline, CDR1 is MDHEN and CDR2 SYDVKM. The CDR3 has 15 residues. The CDR3 DNA follows: TGTGCCAGCATTCCAGGGGGGACAGGGAGCTACGAGCAGTACTTC. This gives the protein CASIPGGTGSYEQYF.

The chain couples TRBV5-4 to TRBJ1-3; perhaps TRBD1 as D (5 bases). CDR1 SGHNT and CDR2 YYREEE come from the germline V gene (reference sequence). Between the trimmed V and J ends, which lost 5 bases and 7 bases, there was a span of 19 bases. The CDR3 sequence is 15 residues long. CDR3 sequence reads: CASSPGGEKINTIYF. Here the CDR3 DNA reads TGTGCCAGCAGTCCCGGGGGGGAGAAAATCAACACCATATATTTT. The full variable domain, its missing parts supplied by reference TRBV5-4 and TRBJ1-3, is ETGVTQSPTHLIKTRGQQVTLRCSSQSGHNTVSWYQQALGQGPQFIFQYYREEENGRGNFPPRFSGLQFPNYSSELNVNALELDDSALYLCASSPGGEKINTIYFGEGSWLTVV.

This chain connects TRBV9 to TRBJ1-4, with D perhaps TRBD1 (5 bases). The CDR3 runs to 15 residues. Germline CDR1 SGDLS, CDR2 YYNGEE. Trimming left V 0 bases short and J 4 bases short, with 10 bases between. CDR3 DNA: TGTGCCAGCAGCGTAGCGGGACTGATTAATGAAAAACTGTTTTTT. Protein: CASSVAGLINEKLFF.

This chain uses TRBV7-2 with TRBJ1-6, with TRBD1 matching 7 bases. Looked up from germline, CDR1 is SGHTA and CDR2 is FQGNSA. This CDR3 has 17 residues. V gave up 5 bases and J gave up 9 bases; unmatched junction bases: 16. The CDR3 is CASSARGGVSVPSPLHF. The CDR3 DNA is TGTGCCAGCAGCGCGAGAGGGGGCGTCTCAGTCCCTTCACCCCTCCACTTT. The complete variable domain, with remaining parts taken from reference TRBV7-2 and TRBJ1-6, reads GAGVSQSPSNKVTEKGKDVELRCDPISGHTALYWYRQSLGQGLEFLIYFQGNSAPDKSGLPSDRFSAERTGGSVSTLTIQRTQQEDSAVYLCASSARGGVSVPSPLHFGNGTRLTVT.

The chain links TRBV4-3 to TRBJ1-1; possibly TRBD1 for D (5 bases). This CDR3 contains 14 residues. Germline V lookup: CDR1 LGHNA, CDR2 YSLEER. V lost 1 base to trimming and J lost 3 bases, with 9 bases between them. Written as DNA, the CDR3 is TGCGCCAGCAGCCAAGTTGCAGGGTACACTGAAGCTTTCTTT. Encoded protein: CASSQVAGYTEAFF.

The chain uses TRBV4-3 and TRBJ2-7; TRBD2 aligns across 10 bases. V trimming: 3 bases; J trimming: 2 bases; junction bases outside the gene matches: 4. Per the germline V gene, CDR1 is LGHNA and CDR2 is YSLEER. The CDR3 loop spans 15 amino acids. In nucleotides, the CDR3 is TGCGCCAGCAGCCAGGGGACTAGCGAAACCTACGAGCAGTACTTC. This sequence encodes CASSQGTSETYEQYF.

This clone appeared a single time. This chain uses TRBV24-1 with TRBJ2-7; perhaps TRBD1 as D (5 bases). Germline V gene sequence: CDR1 KGHDR, CDR2 SFDVKD. This CDR3 comprises 15 residues. Trimming left V 2 bases short and J 1 base short, with 11 bases between. CDR3 residues: CATSDSRTGSYEQYF. The CDR3 DNA follows: TGTGCCACCAGTGATTCCCGCACAGGATCCTACGAGCAGTACTTC.

There are many counts of this clone. This chain links TRBV4-3 with TRBJ1-5, with TRBD1 matching 7 bases. J was trimmed by 2 bases and V by 2 bases; bases with no gene match: 6. Germline V gene sequence: CDR1 LGHNA, CDR2 YSLEER. The CDR3 has 16 residues. The CDR3 reads CASSQNYGQGNQPQHF. The CDR3 bases are TGCGCCAGCAGCCAAAATTATGGACAGGGCAATCAGCCCCAGCATTTT.

This clone is a singleton in its sample. The gene calls are TRBV7-2 and TRBJ2-1; 9 bases fit TRBD2. This CDR3 contains 15 residues. Germline loops: CDR1 SGHTA, CDR2 FQGNSA. Germline trimming cut 6 bases from V and 2 bases from J; bases unmatched to any gene: 5. The CDR3 DNA reads TGTGCCAGCAGTTCGACTAGCGGAACCTACAATGAGCAGTTCTTC. Its translation is CASSSTSGTYNEQFF.

The V and J genes are TRBV4-3 and TRBJ2-3; TRBD2 matches 10 bases. The length of the CDR3 is 20 residues. The germline V gene encodes CDR1 LGHNA and CDR2 YSLEER. Germline trimming cut 0 bases from V and 3 bases from J; bases unmatched to any gene: 15. CDR3 sequence reads: CASSQDFPSGSRFFTDTQYF. DNA of the CDR3: TGCGCCAGCAGCCAAGATTTTCCTAGCGGGAGTAGGTTTTTTACAGATACGCAGTATTTT.

The rearrangement joins TRBV6-5 to TRBJ1-6; no firm D call. The V end lost 8 bases, the J end lost 10 bases, and 15 bases lay between the germline ends. Germline V CDR1 and CDR2: MNHEY, SVGAGI. The CDR3 spans 13 residues. This CDR3 reads CASGAVTASPLHF. CDR3 sequence (DNA): TGTGCCAGCGGAGCGGTGACCGCCTCACCCCTCCACTTT.

The rearrangement links TRBV6-5 to TRBJ1-2; no clear D gene. Germline values: CDR1 MNHEY, CDR2 SVGAGI. This CDR3 comprises 13 residues. V gave up 7 bases and J gave up 1 base, with 10 bases separating them. As DNA, the CDR3 is TGTGCCAGCACCGATACAGTTAACTATGGCTACACCTTC. It encodes CASTDTVNYGYTF.

The chain joins TRBV7-8 to TRBJ1-2; 9 nucleotides align to TRBD1. Germline loops: CDR1 SGHVS, CDR2 FQNEAQ. This CDR3 contains 13 residues. V lost 1 base, J lost 7 bases, and 1 base stayed unmatched. The CDR3 region is CASSLGQGGGYTF. The CDR3 region has the DNA TGTGCCAGCAGCTTAGGACAGGGGGGTGGCTACACCTTC.

The V gene is TRBV9, the J gene TRBJ1-5, with TRBD1 matching over 7 bases. This CDR3 is built from 14 residues. Germline values: CDR1 SGDLS, CDR2 YYNGEE. Unmatched junction bases numbered 7, after V lost 3 bases and J lost 7 bases. CDR3 loop: CASSDDRASQPQHF. As DNA, the CDR3 is TGTGCCAGCAGCGATGACAGGGCGTCACAGCCCCAGCATTTT.

This chain joins TRBV9 and TRBJ2-1, with 9 bases matching TRBD2. The CDR3 covers 17 residues. The V gene's germline CDR1 is SGDLS and CDR2 YYNGEE. The V segment lost 2 bases and the J segment 0 bases; nucleotides outside the gene matches: 6. CDR3 amino acids: CASSVLAGYSSYNEQFF. CDR3 coding DNA: TGTGCCAGCAGCGTCCTAGCGGGATACAGCTCCTACAATGAGCAGTTCTTC.

The V gene is TRBV11-2, the J gene TRBJ1-3, with D perhaps matching TRBD1 (6 bases). Germline loops: CDR1 SGHAT, CDR2 FQNNGV. The CDR3 length is 19 residues. Trimming pared 4 bases from V and 0 bases from J, leaving 22 bases between. The CDR3 region has the DNA TGTGCCAGCAGCTCCCTAAAAAAGGGACAAATTTTCTCTGGAAACACCATATATTTT. It specifies CASSSLKKGQIFSGNTIYF.

For this clone: Other DNA sequences in this sample translate to the same CDR3. The chain combines TRBV4-3 with TRBJ1-2; 7 bases align to TRBD1. The CDR3 covers 14 residues. The V and J ends lost 1 base and 8 bases, in that order; junction bases with no gene match: 7. Germline V gene data show CDR1 as LGHNA and CDR2 as YSLEER. The DNA for the CDR3 is TGCGCCAGCAGCCAAGGGACAGGAGGACGGGGCTACACCTTC. It encodes CASSQGTGGRGYTF.